The 12 T cell receptor beta chains below all came from one sample that was sequenced in a study of human T cells and chemical hapten exposure. As for time point: pre-sensitization, week 0. Treatment: therapeutic diphenylcyclopropenone sensitization with weekly scalp DPC. TCRdb reanalysed the RACE reads using MiXCR and keeps one entry per CDR3 protein. The table records around 330,000 distinct CDR3 sequences, 5.5% of them present only once. Sequenced material: whole blood, taken in connection with sensitization to the hapten diphenylcyclopropenone (DPC). The receptor set was obtained from a woman aged 18-29 years with alopecia areata. Some clones in this sample may be carry-over from other donors' samples.

In this sample, this clonotype turned up many times. J is TRBJ2-7 and V is TRBV9, with 7 bases identical to TRBD1. The V and J ends lost 3 bases and 2 bases, in that order; junction bases with no gene match: 5. The CDR3 has 14 residues. Per the germline V gene, CDR1 is SGDLS and CDR2 is YYNGEE. The CDR3 DNA reads as TGTGCCAGCAGCGCGGAAACAGGGGCCTACGAGCAGTACTTC. Translation: CASSAETGAYEQYF.

In its sample, this clonotype was seen a few times. This rearrangement joins TRBV5-1 to TRBJ2-3; D not certain. In germline, CDR1 is SGHRS, CDR2 YFSETQ. Trimming pared 0 bases from V and 4 bases from J, leaving 12 bases between. The CDR3 consists of 15 residues. The CDR3 protein is CASSLEAVWPDTQYF. In nucleotides, the CDR3 is TGCGCCAGCAGCTTGGAGGCAGTCTGGCCAGATACGCAGTATTTT.

This clonotype was picked up a small number of times. The CDR3 sequence: CASSKFNEAGGWLDTQYF. Here the CDR3 DNA reads TGTGCCAGCAGCAAATTTAATGAAGCGGGGGGGTGGTTGGATACGCAGTATTTT. This rearrangement joins TRBV21-1 to TRBJ2-3; TRBD2, the table's D call, lacks a check against the DNA. TRBV21-1 is listed as a pseudogene. The CDR3 spans 18 residues.

The CDR3 region is CASSPSRTGLAGNYNEQFF. CDR3 DNA: TGTGCCAGCAGCCCGTCTCGTACTGGACTAGCGGGTAATTACAATGAGCAGTTCTTC. The V gene is TRBV3-1, the J gene TRBJ2-1, with 11 nucleotides matching TRBD2. Germline trimming cut 4 bases from V and 4 bases from J; bases unmatched to any gene: 15. CDR1 is LGHDT, CDR2 YNNKEL, per germline (reference sequence). The CDR3 is 19 amino acids.

The J gene is TRBJ1-5, the V gene TRBV5-1; D is uncertain. The length of the CDR3 is 15 residues. CDR1 is SGHRS, CDR2 YFSETQ, per germline. Trimming left V 6 bases short and J 6 bases short, with 19 bases between. In DNA form, the CDR3 reads TGCGCCAGCACCGTGACCGGGGAAAACGGTCAGCCCCAGCATTTT. It translates to CASTVTGENGQPQHF.

Only a few counts were recorded for this clonotype. V gene TRBV2 combines with J gene TRBJ1-4, with 10 positions matching TRBD1. The junction had 4 bases not matched to a gene; V was cut back by 0 bases and J by 6 bases. CDR3 length equals 16 residues. Per germline, CDR1 SNHLY and CDR2 FYNNEI. For the CDR3, the DNA is TGTGCCAGCAGTGAAGCGCTTGGGACAGGGGATGAAAAACTGTTTTTT. Translation: CASSEALGTGDEKLFF.

There are a few counts of this clonotype. The rearrangement uses TRBV5-8 and TRBJ2-3; D possibly corresponds to TRBD1 (6 bases). Germline values: CDR1 SGHTS, CDR2 YDEGEE. Trimming took 2 bases from V and 2 from J, leaving 15 bases between them. The CDR3 has 16 amino acids. The CDR3 coding sequence is TGTGCCAGCAGCTTCTCAGGGGCTCAAACCACAGATACGCAGTATTTT. Translated: CASSFSGAQTTDTQYF.

The CDR3 region is CSVEDGTNYGYTF. The CDR3 nucleotides read TGCAGCGTTGAAGACGGGACGAACTATGGCTACACCTTC. The genes are TRBV29-1 and TRBJ1-2, with a possible D match to TRBD1 (5 bases). V dropped 0 bases and J dropped 2 bases, with 7 bases sitting between them. The CDR3 length is 13 residues. CDR1 SQVTM and CDR2 ANQGSEA come from the germline V gene.

In its sample, this clonotype was seen many times. The CDR3 nucleotides are TGTGCCAGCAGCGTAGGGGAAATGCATCAGCCCCAGCATTTT. Protein product: CASSVGEMHQPQHF. The gene calls are TRBV9 and TRBJ1-5; D is ambiguous. The germline V and J ends were trimmed by 0 bases and 5 bases, with 9 bases remaining between them. From germline, CDR1 is SGDLS and CDR2 YYNGEE. The CDR3 spans 14 residues.

This clonotype came up many times. The V call is TRBV6-2 or TRBV6-3, the J call TRBJ1-1; the match to TRBD1 covers 8 bases. The germline V gene encodes CDR1 MNHEY and CDR2 SVGEGT. This CDR3 contains 13 residues. The V and J ends lost 6 bases and 5 bases, in that order; junction bases with no gene match: 5. The CDR3: CASSHDRGTEAFF. In nucleotides, the CDR3 is TGTGCCAGCAGCCACGACAGGGGAACTGAAGCTTTCTTT.

The chain carries TRBV12-3 or TRBV12-4 and TRBJ1-2; TRBD1 agrees at 11 bases. The CDR3 is 13 amino acids. V shed 7 bases, J shed 5 bases, and the junction held 3 bases outside the gene matches. The CDR3 nucleotides read TGTGCCAGCACCAGGGACAGGGGGTATGGCTACACCTTC. Translation gives CASTRDRGYGYTF.

This clonotype was recorded at least ten times. The genes are TRBV6-2 or TRBV6-3 and TRBJ2-7; D perhaps matches TRBD2 (6 bases). The CDR3 runs 14 residues. Deletions cut 0 bases from V and 0 bases from J, with 6 bases between. The germline gives CDR1 MNHEY, CDR2 SVGEGT. CDR3 residues: CASSYSTSSYEQYF. The CDR3 DNA sequence: TGTGCCAGCAGTTACTCGACTAGCTCCTACGAGCAGTACTTC.